What follows describes a single TCR beta chain. Its antigen remains unidentified. CDR1 and CDR2 (germline): SEHNR, FQNEAQ (reference sequence). The CDR3 has 15 residues. V lost 5 bases and J 4 bases, leaving 17 bases between the germline ends. This specimen comes from a study of T-cell memory formation after mild COVID-19. Across the study: Clusters of TCRs were largely donor specific.

TCRdb reanalysed the 5' RACE reads using MiXCR and keeps one entry per CDR3 protein. The table shows around 530,000 distinct CDR3 sequences, with less than 25% occurring only once. The study, taken as a whole, reports: The authors did not confirm SARS-CoV-2 specificity of second-wave clones peaking day 37.

V and J are TRBV7-9 and TRBJ1-1; possible D gene TRBD1, 5 bases. The clonotype originates from an adult woman who had mild COVID-19 (a few samples of this study predate the infection). Cell type and time point are not known. Specimen: PBMCs or a T cell subset sorted from them (not recorded which). The CDR3 protein is CASSRSGLQTTEAFF. DNA of the CDR3: TGTGCCAGCAGCCGATCGGGGCTCCAGACCACTGAAGCTTTCTTT.